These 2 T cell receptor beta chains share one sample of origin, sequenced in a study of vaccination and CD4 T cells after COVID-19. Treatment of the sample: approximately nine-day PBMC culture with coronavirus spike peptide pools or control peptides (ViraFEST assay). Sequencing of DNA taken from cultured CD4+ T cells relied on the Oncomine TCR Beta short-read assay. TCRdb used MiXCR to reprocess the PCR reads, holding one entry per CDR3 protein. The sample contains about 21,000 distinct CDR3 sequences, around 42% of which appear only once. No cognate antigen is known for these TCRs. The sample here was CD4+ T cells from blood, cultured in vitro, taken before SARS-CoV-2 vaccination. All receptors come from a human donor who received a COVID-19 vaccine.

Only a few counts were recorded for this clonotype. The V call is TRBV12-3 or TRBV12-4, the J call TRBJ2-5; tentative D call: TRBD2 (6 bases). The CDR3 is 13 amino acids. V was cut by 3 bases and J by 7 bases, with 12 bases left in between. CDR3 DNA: TGTGCCAGCAGTTTTGAGGGAGGCGGGACCCAGTACTTC. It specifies CASSFEGGGTQYF.

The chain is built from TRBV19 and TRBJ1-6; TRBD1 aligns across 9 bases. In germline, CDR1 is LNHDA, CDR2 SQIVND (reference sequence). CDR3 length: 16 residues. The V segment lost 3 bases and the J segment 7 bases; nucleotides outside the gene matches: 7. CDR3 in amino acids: CASSITGTGPNSPLHF. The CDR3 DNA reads TGTGCCAGTAGTATTACCGGGACAGGGCCCAATTCACCCCTCCACTTT.